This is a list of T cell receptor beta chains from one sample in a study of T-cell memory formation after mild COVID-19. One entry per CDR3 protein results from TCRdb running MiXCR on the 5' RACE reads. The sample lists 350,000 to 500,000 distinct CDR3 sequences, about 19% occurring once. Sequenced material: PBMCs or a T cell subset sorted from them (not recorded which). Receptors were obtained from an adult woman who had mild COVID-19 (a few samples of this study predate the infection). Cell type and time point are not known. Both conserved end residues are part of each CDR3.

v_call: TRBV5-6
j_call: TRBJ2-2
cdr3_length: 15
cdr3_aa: CASSLVQGDTGELFF

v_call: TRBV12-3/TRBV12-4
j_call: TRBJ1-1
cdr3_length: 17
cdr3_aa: CASRTSTLGQMNTEAFF

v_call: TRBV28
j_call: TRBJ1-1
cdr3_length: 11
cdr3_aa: CASREGAEAFF

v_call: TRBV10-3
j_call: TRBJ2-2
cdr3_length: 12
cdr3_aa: CAISEGTGELFF

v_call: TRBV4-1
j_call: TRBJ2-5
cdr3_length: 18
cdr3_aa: CASSLLGGTTSFQETQYF

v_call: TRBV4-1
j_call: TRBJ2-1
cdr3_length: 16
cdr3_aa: CASSYGAAGVYNEQFF

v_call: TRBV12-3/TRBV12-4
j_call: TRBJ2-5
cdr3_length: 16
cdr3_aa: CASSKDRFKGQETQYF

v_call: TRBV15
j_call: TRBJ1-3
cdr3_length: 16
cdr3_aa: CATSSRLDSAGNTIYF

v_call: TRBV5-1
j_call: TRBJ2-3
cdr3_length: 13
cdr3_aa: CASSPGQGGTQYF

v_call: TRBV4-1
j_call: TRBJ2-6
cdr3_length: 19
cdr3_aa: CASSQDTGQDWSGANVLTF

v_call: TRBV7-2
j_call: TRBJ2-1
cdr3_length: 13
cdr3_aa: CASSLAGGSEQFF

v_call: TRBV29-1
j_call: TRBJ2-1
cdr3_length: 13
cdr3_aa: CSVEGTQGDEQFF

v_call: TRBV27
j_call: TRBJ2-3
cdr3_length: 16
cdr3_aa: CASSLKGAGRADTQYF

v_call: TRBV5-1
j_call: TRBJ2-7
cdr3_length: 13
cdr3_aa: CASSTSGSYEQYF

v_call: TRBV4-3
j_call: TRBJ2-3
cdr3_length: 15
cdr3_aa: CASSQDWAGGDTQYF

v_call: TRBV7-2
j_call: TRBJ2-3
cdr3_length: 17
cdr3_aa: CASSLAGTRRPTDTQYF

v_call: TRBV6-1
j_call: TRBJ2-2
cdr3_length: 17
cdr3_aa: CASSGSTGRQSTGELFF

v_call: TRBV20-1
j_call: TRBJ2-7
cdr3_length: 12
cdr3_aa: CSADDLGHEQYF

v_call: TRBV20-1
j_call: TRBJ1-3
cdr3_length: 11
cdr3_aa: CSAFEGNTIYF

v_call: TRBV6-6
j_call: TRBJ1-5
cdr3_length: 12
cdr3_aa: CASTAGNQPQHF

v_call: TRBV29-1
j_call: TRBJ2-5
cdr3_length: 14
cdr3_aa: CSVRATGSQETQYF

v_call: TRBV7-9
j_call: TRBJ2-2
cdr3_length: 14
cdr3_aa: CASSLEYFTGELFF

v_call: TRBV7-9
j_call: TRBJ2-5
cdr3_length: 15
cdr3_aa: CASSLTGASQETQYF

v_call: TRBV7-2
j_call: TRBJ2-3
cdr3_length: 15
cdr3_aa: CASSLKAATADTQYF

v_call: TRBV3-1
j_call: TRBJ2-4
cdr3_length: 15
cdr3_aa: CASSPGTIRSNIQYF

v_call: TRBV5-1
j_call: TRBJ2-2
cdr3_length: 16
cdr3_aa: CASSLIGAGSTGELFF

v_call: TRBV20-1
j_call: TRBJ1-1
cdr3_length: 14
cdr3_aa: CSAPRTSMNTEAFF

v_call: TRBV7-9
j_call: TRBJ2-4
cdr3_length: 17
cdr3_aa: CASSLARAALAKNIQYF